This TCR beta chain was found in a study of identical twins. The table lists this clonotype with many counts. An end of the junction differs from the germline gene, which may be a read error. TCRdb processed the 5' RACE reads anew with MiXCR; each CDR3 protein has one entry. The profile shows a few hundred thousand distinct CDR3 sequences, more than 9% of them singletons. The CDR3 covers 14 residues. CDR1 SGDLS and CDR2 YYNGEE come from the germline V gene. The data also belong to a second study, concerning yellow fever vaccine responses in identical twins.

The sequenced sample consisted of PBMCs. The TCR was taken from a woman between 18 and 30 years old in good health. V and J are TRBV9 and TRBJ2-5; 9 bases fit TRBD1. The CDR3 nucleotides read TGCGCCAGCAGCGTAGGACAGGGGAGGGAGACCCAGTACTTC. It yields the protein CASSVGQGRETQYF.